This T cell receptor (beta chain) emerged from a study of early T cells in non-severe SARS-CoV-2 infection. The wider study: The sequenced material was bulk RNA from unsorted whole blood, and its chains were unpaired.

This clonotype was counted many times. cDNA molecules, individually, were tagged with unique molecular identifiers. TCRdb recomputed calls from the 5' RACE reads with MiXCR, one row per CDR3 protein. The sample records roughly 66,000 distinct CDR3 sequences, approximately 9% being singletons. The material sequenced was whole blood. The source is an adult who was a healthcare worker with PCR-confirmed SARS-CoV-2 infection or an uninfected control (not recorded which).

This CDR3 is CSAPNRKSGQETQYF. CDR3 in DNA: TGCAGTGCTCCCAATAGGAAAAGCGGCCAAGAGACCCAGTACTTC. The genes are TRBV20-1 and TRBJ2-5; tentatively, D is TRBD2 (5 bases). Germline assignment: CDR1 DFQATT and CDR2 SNEGSKA (reference sequence). The V end lost 5 bases, the J end lost 1 base, and 17 bases lay between the germline ends. The CDR3 has 15 amino acids.